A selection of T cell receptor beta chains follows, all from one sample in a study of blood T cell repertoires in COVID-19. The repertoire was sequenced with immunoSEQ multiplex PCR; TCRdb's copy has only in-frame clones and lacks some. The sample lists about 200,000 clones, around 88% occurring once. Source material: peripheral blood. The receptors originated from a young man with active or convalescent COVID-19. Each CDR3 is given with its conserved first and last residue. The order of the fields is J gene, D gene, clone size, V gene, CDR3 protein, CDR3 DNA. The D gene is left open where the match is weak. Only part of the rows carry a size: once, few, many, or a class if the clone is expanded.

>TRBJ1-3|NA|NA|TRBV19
CASSRGYGNTIYF
TGTGCCAGTAGTAGAGGATATGGAAACACCATATATTTT
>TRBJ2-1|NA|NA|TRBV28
CASSFRKGGEQFF
TGTGCCAGCAGTTTCCGAAAAGGGGGAGAGCAGTTCTTC
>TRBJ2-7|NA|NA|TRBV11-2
CASVERELASYEQYF
TGTGCCAGCGTAGAAAGGGAGCTAGCATCCTACGAGCAGTACTTC
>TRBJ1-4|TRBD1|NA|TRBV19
CASSQGAQNEKLFF
TGTGCCAGTTCTCAGGGGGCGCAAAATGAAAAACTGTTTTTT
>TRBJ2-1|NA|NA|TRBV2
CASSDQGIGEQFF
TGTGCCAGCAGTGATCAGGGGATCGGTGAGCAGTTCTTC
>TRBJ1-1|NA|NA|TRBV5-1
CASSLVFGESTEAFF
TGCGCCAGCAGCTTGGTATTCGGGGAATCCACTGAAGCTTTCTTT
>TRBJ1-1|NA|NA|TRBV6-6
CASKAVGGEGTEAFF
TGTGCCAGCAAGGCTGTTGGGGGCGAGGGCACTGAAGCTTTCTTT
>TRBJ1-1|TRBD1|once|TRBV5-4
CASSFDRGSTEAFF
TGTGCCAGCAGCTTCGACAGGGGTTCCACTGAAGCTTTCTTT
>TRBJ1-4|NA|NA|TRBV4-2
CASSQEWGGVGEKLFF
TGTGCCAGCAGCCAAGAGTGGGGGGGCGTTGGAGAAAAACTGTTTTTT
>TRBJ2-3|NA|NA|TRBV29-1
CSVEFHAASSTDTQYF
TGCAGCGTTGAATTTCATGCGGCATCTAGCACAGATACGCAGTATTTT
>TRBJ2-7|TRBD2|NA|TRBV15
CATSRGTSEAYEQYF
TGTGCCACCAGCAGGGGGACTAGCGAGGCCTACGAGCAGTACTTC
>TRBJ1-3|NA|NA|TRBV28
CASSPYRAYSGNTIYF
TGTGCCAGCAGTCCCTACAGGGCCTACTCTGGAAACACCATATATTTT
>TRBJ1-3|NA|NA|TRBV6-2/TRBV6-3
CASSPRGLSPGNTIYF
TGTGCCAGCAGCCCTAGGGGTCTTTCCCCTGGAAACACCATATATTTT
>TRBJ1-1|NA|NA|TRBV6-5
CASTPGGGTEAFF
TGTGCCAGCACCCCCGGGGGGGGGACTGAAGCTTTCTTT
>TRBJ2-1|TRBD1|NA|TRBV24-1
CATSDPGGPQGNEQFF
TGTGCCACCAGTGATCCAGGGGGCCCCCAGGGGAATGAGCAGTTCTTC
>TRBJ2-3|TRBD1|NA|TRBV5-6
CASSSRETGVGTDTQYF
TGTGCCAGCAGCTCGAGGGAGACAGGGGTAGGAACAGATACGCAGTATTTT
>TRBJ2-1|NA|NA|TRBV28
CASGIGQFYNEQFF
TGTGCCAGCGGTATAGGACAGTTTTACAATGAGCAGTTCTTC
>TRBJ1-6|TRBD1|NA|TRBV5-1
CASSYRQGANSPLHF
TGCGCCAGCAGCTATAGACAGGGGGCAAATTCACCCCTCCACTTT
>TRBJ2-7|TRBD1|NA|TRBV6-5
CASSTAPMDRARYF
TGTGCCAGCAGCACGGCTCCGATGGACAGGGCCCGGTACTTC
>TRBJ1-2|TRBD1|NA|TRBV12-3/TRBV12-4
CASSAHRGGYTF
TGTGCCAGCAGTGCCCACAGGGGCGGCTACACCTTC
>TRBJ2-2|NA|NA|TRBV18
CASSPWAGAGPGVTGELFF
TGTGCCAGCTCACCTTGGGCAGGGGCAGGCCCAGGAGTCACCGGGGAGCTGTTTTTT
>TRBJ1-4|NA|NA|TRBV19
CASRQGILTNEKLFF
TGTGCCAGTAGGCAGGGGATCCTCACTAATGAAAAACTGTTTTTT
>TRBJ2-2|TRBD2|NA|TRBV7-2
CASSLVGSAGTGELFF
TGTGCCAGCAGCTTAGTGGGGTCAGCGGGAACCGGGGAGCTGTTTTTT
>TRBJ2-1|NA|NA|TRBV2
CASIEQGPGNEQFF
TGTGCCAGCATCGAGCAGGGTCCCGGCAATGAGCAGTTCTTC
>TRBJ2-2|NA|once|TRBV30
CAWSVYGGTGELFF
TGTGCCTGGAGTGTATATGGGGGGACCGGGGAGCTGTTTTTT
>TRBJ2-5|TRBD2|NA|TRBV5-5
CASSLRGRAGQETQYF
TGTGCCAGCAGCTTGCGCGGGAGGGCTGGGCAAGAGACCCAGTACTTC
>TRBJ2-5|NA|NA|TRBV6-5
CASSRGAETQYF
TGTGCCAGCAGTCGGGGGGCCGAGACCCAGTACTTC
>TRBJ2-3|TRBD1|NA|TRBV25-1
CASSFTRGKSTDTQYF
TGTGCCAGCAGTTTTACCAGGGGGAAGTCGACAGATACGCAGTATTTT
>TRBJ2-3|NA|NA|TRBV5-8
CAKTGQTDTQYF
TGTGCCAAAACAGGGCAGACAGATACGCAGTATTTT
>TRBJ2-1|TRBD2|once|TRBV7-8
CASSTPTSAGNEQFF
TGTGCCAGCAGCACCCCGACTAGCGCGGGCAATGAGCAGTTCTTC
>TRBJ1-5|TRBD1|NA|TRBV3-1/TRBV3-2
CASSQAGGGQPQHF
TGTGCCAGCAGCCAAGCAGGAGGGGGCCAGCCCCAGCATTTT
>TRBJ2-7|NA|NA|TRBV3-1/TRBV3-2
CASSQESPSVVLEQYF
TGTGCCAGCAGCCAAGAGAGTCCCAGCGTCGTCCTCGAGCAGTACTTC
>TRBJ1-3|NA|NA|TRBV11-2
CASSLDVRVVADGRRNTIYF
TGTGCCAGCAGCTTAGACGTTAGGGTTGTGGCCGACGGGAGGCGAAACACCATATATTTT
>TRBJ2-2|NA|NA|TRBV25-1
CASSELLGGLVTGELFF
TGTGCCAGCAGTGAACTTCTCGGGGGGCTCGTCACCGGGGAGCTGTTTTTT
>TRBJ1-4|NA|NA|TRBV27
CASSWAGLATNEKLFF
TGTGCCAGCAGTTGGGCGGGTCTTGCAACTAATGAAAAACTGTTTTTT